The 15 T cell receptor beta chains in this list originate from one sample, sequenced in a study of early T cells in non-severe SARS-CoV-2 infection. TCRdb redid the calling of the 5' RACE reads with MiXCR, one entry per CDR3 protein. The sample includes tens of thousands of distinct CDR3 sequences, more than 13% of them seen just once. Specimen: whole blood, collected at baseline. The receptor source for this set is an adult who was a healthcare worker with PCR-confirmed SARS-CoV-2 infection or an uninfected control (not recorded which).

The J gene is TRBJ2-1, the V gene TRBV20-1, with 8 bases lining up with TRBD2. Germline lookup yields CDR1 DFQATT and CDR2 SNEGSKA (reference sequence). The CDR3 totals 15 residues. With 0 bases clipped from V and 0 bases from J, the junction kept 1 base outside the gene matches. The CDR3 sequence is CSARDSGSSYNEQFF. CDR3 in DNA: TGCAGTGCTAGAGACAGCGGGAGCTCCTACAATGAGCAGTTCTTC.

This chain joins TRBV27 and TRBJ2-3, with 9 positions matching TRBD2. There are 13 residues in the CDR3. The germline V gene has CDR1 MNHEY and CDR2 SMNVEV (reference sequence). The V segment lost 10 bases and the J segment 6 bases; nucleotides outside the gene matches: 8. The CDR3 DNA reads TGTGCCACCGGACTAGCGTCCTGGGATACGCAGTATTTT. This encodes CATGLASWDTQYF.

This clonotype was detected a few times. The CDR3 DNA follows: TGTGCCAGCAGCTTGGTTAGCGGGGAGCGCACAGATACGCAGTATTTT. Translation gives CASSLVSGERTDTQYF. This chain links TRBV28 with TRBJ2-3, with 8 bases identical to TRBD2. The CDR3 is 16 residues long. The junction had 9 bases not matched to a gene; V was cut back by 6 bases and J by 1 base. CDR1 MDHEN and CDR2 SYDVKM come from the germline V gene.

By sample fraction, this clonotype is medium-sized. The chain combines TRBV5-1 with TRBJ2-7; 11 nucleotides line up with TRBD1. The CDR3 totals 14 residues. Trimming took 4 bases from V and 3 from J; bases not matched to a gene: 3. From germline, CDR1 is SGHRS and CDR2 YFSETQ. DNA for the CDR3: TGCGCCAGCAGCCCCGGGACAGGGGGCTACGAGCAGTACTTC. Translating gives CASSPGTGGYEQYF.

This clonotype has a handful of counts. This chain's CDR3 is CASSLPGAGNTIYF. CDR3 bases: TGTGCCAGCAGTCTCCCAGGGGCTGGAAACACCATATATTTT. This chain uses TRBV25-1 with TRBJ1-3; possible D gene TRBD1, 6 bases. V was clipped by 5 bases and J by 2 bases, with 10 bases between them. CDR3 length: 14 residues. CDR1 is MGHDK and CDR2 is SYGVNS in the germline V gene.

In this sample, this clonotype turned up a few times. This chain uses TRBV7-6 with TRBJ2-3, with D possibly TRBD2 on 6 matching bases. CDR3 length: 15 residues. The V end lost 8 bases, the J end lost 1 base, and 16 bases lay between the germline ends. From germline, CDR1 is SGHVS and CDR2 FNYEAQ. The CDR3 loop reads CASRWRDVGTDTQYF. In DNA form, the CDR3 reads TGTGCCAGCCGATGGAGGGACGTAGGCACAGATACGCAGTATTTT.

CDR3 DNA: TGTGCCAGCAGCCAACAGACCGCTGGGGAGCTGTTTTTT. As protein: CASSQQTAGELFF. The chain combines TRBV7-3 with TRBJ2-2; unclear D gene. Trimming removed 5 bases from V and 8 bases from J, with 12 bases in between. This CDR3 is 13 amino acids long. Germline loops: CDR1 SGHTA, CDR2 FQGTGA.

This clonotype was detected ten times or more. This chain uses TRBV19 with TRBJ2-2; 9 nucleotides align to TRBD1. The CDR3 has 15 residues. V was clipped by 9 bases and J by 4 bases; unmatched bases: 9. In germline, CDR1 is LNHDA, CDR2 SQIVND (reference sequence). The CDR3 reads CASLEQGASTGELFF. The CDR3 DNA follows: TGTGCCAGCTTGGAACAGGGGGCTAGCACCGGGGAGCTGTTTTTT.

The V and J genes are TRBV19 and TRBJ2-1; the D is unclear. This CDR3 is built from 13 residues. The V end was cut by 3 bases, the J end by 2 bases, with 5 bases between. Per the germline V gene, CDR1 is LNHDA and CDR2 is SQIVND (reference sequence). The CDR3 loop is CASSIRAYNEQFF. The DNA of the CDR3 is TGTGCCAGTAGTATTCGGGCCTACAATGAGCAGTTCTTC.

This chain uses TRBV4-2 with TRBJ2-4; perhaps TRBD2 as D (5 bases). V was pared by 0 bases and J by 7 bases, with 16 bases between. This CDR3 comprises 16 residues. In germline, CDR1 is LGHNA, CDR2 YNFKEQ. CDR3 sequence reads: CASSQDLPGNRNIQYF. The CDR3 DNA sequence: TGTGCCAGCAGCCAAGATTTGCCGGGGAATAGGAACATTCAGTACTTC.

The chain combines TRBV27 with TRBJ1-2; 10 bases are a match to TRBD1. The ends lost 2 bases at V and 4 bases at J; junction bases unmatched: 7. This CDR3 has 16 residues. Germline assignment: CDR1 MNHEY and CDR2 SMNVEV (reference sequence). The CDR3 DNA reads TGTGCCAGCAGTTTAAGGACAGGGGGGTGGCCCTATGGCTACACCTTC. It specifies CASSLRTGGWPYGYTF.

This clonotype was seen a handful of times. The J gene is TRBJ2-7, the V gene TRBV5-1; the match to TRBD1 covers 8 bases. Germline V gene lookup returns CDR1 SGHRS and CDR2 YFSETQ. The CDR3 covers 15 residues. The J segment lost 4 bases and the V segment lost 3 bases, leaving 9 bases of the junction unmatched. The DNA of the CDR3 is TGCGCCAGCAGCTACTGGACAGGGCAGGGGTACGAGCAGTACTTC. Amino acid sequence: CASSYWTGQGYEQYF.

The V gene is TRBV12-5, the J gene TRBJ2-1; D is ambiguous. CDR3 size: 13 residues. V was cut by 2 bases and J by 6 bases, with 8 bases left in between. The germline gives CDR1 LGHNT, CDR2 FRNRAP. The CDR3 loop reads CASGLMLGNEQFF. The CDR3, as DNA: TGTGCTAGTGGTTTGATGCTCGGCAATGAGCAGTTCTTC.

This clonotype was counted at least ten times. The rearrangement joins TRBV18 to TRBJ2-4, with TRBD2 matching over 9 bases. This CDR3 comprises 15 residues. The V gene end was trimmed by 2 bases and the J gene end by 8 bases; junction bases not matched to a gene: 7. Germline V lookup: CDR1 KGHSH, CDR2 LQKENI. The DNA for the CDR3 is TGTGCCAGCTCACCAGCGGGAGGGGCCTTGGACATTCAGTACTTC. Protein sequence: CASSPAGGALDIQYF.

CDR3 nucleotide sequence: TGTGCCAGCTCATCCGAGCAGGGAGGCCACACAGATACGCAGTATTTT. It codes for CASSSEQGGHTDTQYF. The V call is TRBV9, the J call TRBJ2-3, with D tentatively TRBD2 (6 bases). Trimming removed 7 bases at V and 2 bases at J, with 20 bases between. This CDR3 spans 16 amino acids. Germline assignment: CDR1 SGDLS and CDR2 YYNGEE. The variable domain in full, with the rest retrieved from reference TRBV9 and TRBJ2-3, is DSGVTQTPKHLITATGQRVTLRCSPRSGDLSVYWYQQSLDQGLQFLIQYYNGEERAKGNILERFSAQQFPDLHSELNLSSLELGDSALYFCASSSEQGGHTDTQYFGPGTRLTVL.